This T cell receptor beta chain derives from a study of T cells in Graves' hyperthyroidism and ophthalmopathy. Study-level findings and limits: Most thyroid clonotypes that were expanded above 0.001 also turned up in blood.

On this clonotype: The antigen is unknown.

The CDR3 length is 14 residues. CDR1 is MNHEY, CDR2 SMNVEV, per germline (reference sequence). V gave up 6 bases and J gave up 3 bases; unmatched junction bases: 8. RNA transcripts gave rise to amplified TCR beta CDR3 regions. A set of HTBI primers served as the primers for a first-round RT-PCR of the TCR CDR3. TCRdb analysed the multiplex PCR reads with MiXCR anew, one entry per CDR3 protein. Of around 350,000 distinct CDR3 sequences in the sample, about 15% were seen once. This sequence originates from a young woman with Graves' hyperthyroidism that later progressed to Graves' ophthalmopathy. Sequencing was carried out using blood. V usage is TRBV27 and J usage is TRBJ2-7; 7 nucleotides match TRBD2. The CDR3 protein is CASSPGLTNYEQYF. CDR3 sequence (DNA): TGTGCCAGCAGCCCGGGACTAACTAACTACGAGCAGTACTTC.